This T cell receptor (beta chain) was found in a study of shared clonotypes between healthy human individuals. Measured with immunoSEQ multiplex PCR; TCRdb has only the in-frame clones, and not every one. The sample holds approximately 2,000,000 clones, roughly 92% seen once. Overall study results and limits: Rarefaction gave evidence that sorted-subset sequencing remained incomplete despite large depth.

The germline V gene has CDR1 LNHDA and CDR2 SQIVND (reference sequence). V was clipped by 4 bases and J by 6 bases, with 12 bases between them. The CDR3 loop spans 13 amino acids. This clone showed up just a few times. What it recognizes is unknown. Sequenced: naive CD4+ T cells from PBMCs. Described subset: CD45RA+ positively selected. The V gene is TRBV19, the J gene TRBJ1-1; the D gene is possibly TRBD1 (6 bases). This TCR was recovered from a man between 18 and 35 years old in good health. Some clones in this sample may be carry-over from other donors' samples. CDR3 bases: TGTGCCAGTAGTAGGACAGTTCGAGCTGAAGCTTTCTTT. Its translation is CASSRTVRAEAFF. Filled out from reference TRBV19 and TRBJ1-1, the complete variable domain reads DGGITQSPKYLFRKEGQNVTLSCEQNLNHDAMYWYRQDPGQGLRLIYYSQIVNDFQKGDIAEGYSVSREKKESFPLTVTSAQKNPTAFYLCASSRTVRAEAFFGQGTRLTVV.